Given below is one T cell receptor (beta chain) in context. The data belong to a study of blood T cell repertoires in COVID-19. At the level of the study: The analysed material was cDNA or gDNA that came from T cells, B-cell-depleted T cells, or PBMCs.

As originally analysed: Estimation of nucleated cell counts was performed using reference gene primer amplification. Here immunoSEQ multiplex PCR was the method, and the copy in TCRdb shows in-frame clones only, minus some. V, J and clone size reflect that table, while D and trimming were determined from the DNA. Of 150,000 to 200,000 clones listed, 80% to 90% are singletons. V was pared by 5 bases and J by 8 bases, with 10 bases of the junction left unmatched. CDR1 and CDR2 (germline): SGHTA, FQGNSA. This CDR3 region has 17 residues. This TCR was sampled from a man in his 70s with active or convalescent COVID-19. The source material was peripheral blood. The chain is built from TRBV7-2 and TRBJ2-3; 16 bases are shared with TRBD2. CDR3 in amino acids: CASSPAGLAGGHSTQYF. The DNA for the CDR3 is TGTGCCAGCAGCCCGGCGGGACTAGCGGGGGGGCACAGTACGCAGTATTTT.